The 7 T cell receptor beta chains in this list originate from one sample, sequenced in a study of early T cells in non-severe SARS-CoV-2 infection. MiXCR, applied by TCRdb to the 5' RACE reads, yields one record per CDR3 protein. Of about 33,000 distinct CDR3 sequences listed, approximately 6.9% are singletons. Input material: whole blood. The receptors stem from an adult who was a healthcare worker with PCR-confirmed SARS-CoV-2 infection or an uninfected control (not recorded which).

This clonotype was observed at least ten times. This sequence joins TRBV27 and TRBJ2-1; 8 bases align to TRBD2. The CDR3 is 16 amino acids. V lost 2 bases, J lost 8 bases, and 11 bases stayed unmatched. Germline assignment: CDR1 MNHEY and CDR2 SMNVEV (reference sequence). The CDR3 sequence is CASSLTTSGKRDEQFF. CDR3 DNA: TGTGCCAGCAGTTTAACCACTAGCGGAAAAAGGGATGAGCAGTTCTTC.

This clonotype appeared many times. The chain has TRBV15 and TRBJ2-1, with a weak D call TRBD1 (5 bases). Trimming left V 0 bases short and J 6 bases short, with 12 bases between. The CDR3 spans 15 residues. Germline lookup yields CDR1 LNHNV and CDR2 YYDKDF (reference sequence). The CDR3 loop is CATSRDTKGSNEQFF. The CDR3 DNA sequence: TGTGCCACCAGCAGAGATACGAAGGGGTCCAATGAGCAGTTCTTC.

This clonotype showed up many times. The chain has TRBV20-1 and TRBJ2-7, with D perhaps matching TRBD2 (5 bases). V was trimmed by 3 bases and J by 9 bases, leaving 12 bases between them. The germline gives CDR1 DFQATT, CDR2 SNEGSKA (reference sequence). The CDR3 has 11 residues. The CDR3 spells CSARRGLGQYF. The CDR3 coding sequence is TGCAGTGCTAGGCGCGGGCTAGGGCAGTACTTC.

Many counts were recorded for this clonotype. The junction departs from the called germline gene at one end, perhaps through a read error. This chain's CDR3 is CASTLRGDPKF. The CDR3 nucleotides are TGTGCCAGCACCCTACGAGGGGACCCCAAGTTT. V gene TRBV7-9 combines with J gene TRBJ2-2; either TRBD1 or TRBD2 may supply D (5 bases each). Per the germline V gene, CDR1 is SEHNR and CDR2 is FQNEAQ (reference sequence). The CDR3 totals 11 residues. The full variable domain, with the rest looked up from reference TRBV7-9 and TRBJ2-2, is DTGVSQNPRHKITKRGQNVTFRCDPISEHNRLYWYRQTLGQGPEFLTYFQNEAQLEKSRLLSDRFSAERPKGSFSTLEIQRTEQGDSAMYLCASTLRGDPKFGEGSRLTVL.

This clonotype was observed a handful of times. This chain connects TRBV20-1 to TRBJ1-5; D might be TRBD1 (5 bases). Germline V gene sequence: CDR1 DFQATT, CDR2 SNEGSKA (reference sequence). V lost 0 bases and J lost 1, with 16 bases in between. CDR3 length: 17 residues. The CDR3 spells CSARDRGVLFSNQPQHF. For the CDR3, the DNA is TGCAGTGCTAGAGATCGGGGGGTTCTTTTCAGCAATCAGCCCCAGCATTTT.

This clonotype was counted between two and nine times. Here the CDR3 DNA reads TGCGCCAGCTTAGTAGCCCCCCTGGGAGATACGCAGTATTTT. It yields the protein CASLVAPLGDTQYF. The chain has TRBV10-2 and TRBJ2-3; D unresolved. V lost 8 bases to trimming and J lost 5 bases, with 17 bases between them. The CDR3 is 14 amino acids. Per germline, CDR1 WSHSY and CDR2 SAAADI.

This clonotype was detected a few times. The CDR3 DNA reads TGTGCCAGCAGCTTAGCGGAGGGACACGAGCAGTACTTC. This encodes CASSLAEGHEQYF. This chain connects TRBV7-8 to TRBJ2-7; D is possibly TRBD2 (6 bases). CDR3 length equals 13 residues. The germline CDR1 and CDR2 sequences are SGHVS and FQNEAQ. Deletions cut 0 bases from V and 5 bases from J, with 8 bases between. Combining the CDR3 with reference TRBV7-8 and TRBJ2-7 gives the whole variable domain GAGVSQSPRYKVAKRGQDVALRCDPISGHVSLFWYQQALGQGPEFLTYFQNEAQLDKSGLPSDRFFAERPEGSVSTLKIQRTQQEDSAVYLCASSLAEGHEQYFGPGTRLTVT.